Following are 9 T cell receptor beta chains from one sample sequenced in a study of cytomegalovirus exposure and HLA in healthy donors. The PCR used 60 Vbeta and 13 Jbeta primers. Clones were read by immunoSEQ multiplex PCR, and TCRdb kept only the in-frame ones, dropping some. The sample shows fewer than 45,000 clones, around two thirds of them seen only once. Sequencing was done on a sample of PBMCs. Receptors originate from a woman aged 25-40 years in good health and CMV-seronegative.

J is TRBJ2-1 and V is TRBV29-1; 7 bases fit TRBD2. Trimming took 7 bases from V and 9 from J; bases not matched to a gene: 15. The germline gives CDR1 SQVTM, CDR2 ANQGSEA. This CDR3 has 14 amino acids. CDR3 region: CSAAERGQDGEQFF. CDR3 nucleotides: TGCAGCGCTGCTGAGCGGGGCCAGGATGGTGAGCAGTTCTTC.

On this clone itself: Its ends do not fully match the called genes, so a read error is possible. This rearrangement joins TRBV14 to TRBJ1-2, with D possibly TRBD1 on 6 matching bases. From germline, CDR1 is SGHDN and CDR2 FVKESK. This CDR3 spans 11 amino acids. The CDR3 DNA reads TGTGCCAGCAGCCAAGGGGGGCCTAGTTCCTTC. Protein product: CASSQGGPSSF.

This clone was counted between two and nine times. The V gene is TRBV7-9, the J gene TRBJ1-4, with D possibly matching TRBD1 (6 bases). Germline V lookup: CDR1 SEHNR, CDR2 FQNEAQ (reference sequence). The CDR3 is 15 residues long. With 3 bases removed from V and 5 bases from J, the gap between germline ends came to 13 bases. The CDR3 spells CASSFSGVANEKLFF. CDR3 nucleotide sequence: TGTGCCAGCAGCTTTTCAGGGGTCGCGAATGAAAAACTGTTTTTT.

The V call is TRBV18, the J call TRBJ1-2, with D maybe TRBD1 (6 bases). The CDR3 is 13 amino acids. Trimming cost V 3 bases and J 6 bases, with 11 bases left between them. CDR1 and CDR2 (germline): KGHSH, LQKENI. The CDR3 here is CASSPTGTNGYTF. The CDR3 DNA sequence: TGTGCCAGCTCACCTACCGGGACAAATGGCTACACCTTC.

This chain joins TRBV29-1 and TRBJ2-5; possible D gene TRBD2, 6 bases. The length of the CDR3 is 10 residues. Germline V gives CDR1 SQVTM, CDR2 ANQGSEA. The germline V and J ends were trimmed by 7 bases and 5 bases, with 8 bases remaining between them. The DNA of the CDR3 is TGCAGCGCCCGGGAGGAGACCCAGTACTTC. Translated, it gives CSAREETQYF.

This clone showed up just a few times. The rearrangement uses TRBV7-9 and TRBJ1-4, with a possible D match to TRBD1 (5 bases). The CDR3 runs to 13 residues. V lost 2 bases, J lost 8 bases, and 9 bases lay in between. Germline V gives CDR1 SEHNR, CDR2 FQNEAQ (reference sequence). The CDR3 sequence: CASSLRQSEKLFF. The CDR3 coding sequence is TGTGCCAGCAGCTTACGACAGTCGGAAAAACTGTTTTTT.

This chain uses TRBV6-4 with TRBJ2-3; 14 bases align to TRBD2. V lost 2 bases, J lost 3 bases, and 4 bases stayed unmatched. This CDR3 region has 17 residues. Germline-derived CDR1 and CDR2 are MRHNA and SNTAGT. CDR3 nucleotides: TGTGCCAGCAGTGACGGGACTAGCGGGAGTGGAACAGATACGCAGTATTTT. It codes for CASSDGTSGSGTDTQYF.

The V gene is TRBV5-1, the J gene TRBJ2-6; unclear D gene. V lost 5 bases and J 0 bases, leaving 6 bases between the germline ends. Per germline, CDR1 SGHRS and CDR2 YFSETQ. The CDR3 covers 14 residues. CDR3 sequence reads: CASSSVSGANVLTF. The CDR3 region has the DNA TGCGCCAGCAGTTCGGTCTCTGGGGCCAACGTCCTGACTTTC.

The chain recombines TRBV30 with TRBJ2-7; unclear D gene. CDR1 and CDR2 from the germline V gene are GTSNPN and SVGIG (reference sequence). Trimming left V 1 base short and J 4 bases short, with 5 bases between. The CDR3 has 11 amino acids. The CDR3 DNA follows: TGTGCCTGGAGTGGCGTGTACGAGCAGTACTTC. Amino acid sequence: CAWSGVYEQYF.